The 10 T cell receptor beta chains below come from one sample, sequenced in a study of blood T cell repertoires in COVID-19 (dated by TCRdb to 2018 to 2020). The library relied on the immunoSEQ multiplex PCR assay. TCRdb carries this immuneACCESS record with in-frame sequences only. Its versions omit some clonotypes, under half of them owing to an unresolved V gene in the studies checked, with the rest unexplained. This sample has roughly 110,000 clones in its table, and over 70% of those were observed once. Under 2% of the sample is held by the ten biggest clonotypes. Sequencing was performed on peripheral blood. The receptors were sampled from a man aged 45-65 years with acute or convalescent COVID-19.

The chain carries TRBV11-2 and TRBJ1-2, with TRBD1 matching over 7 bases. J gave up 2 bases and V 3 bases, and 6 bases lay outside the gene matches. Per the germline V gene, CDR1 is SGHAT and CDR2 is FQNNGV. This CDR3 contains 15 residues. The CDR3 loop is CASSLAPGQNYGYTF. CDR3 in DNA: TGTGCCAGCAGCTTGGCCCCGGGACAGAACTATGGCTACACCTTC.

The sample holds a few counts of this clone. The rearrangement uses TRBV2 and TRBJ2-7; 9 bases align to TRBD1. The germline gives CDR1 SNHLY, CDR2 FYNNEI. V was clipped by 6 bases and J by 2 bases; unmatched bases: 8. CDR3 length: 15 residues. CDR3 sequence reads: CASREQGALTYEQYF. CDR3 sequence (DNA): TGTGCCAGCAGGGAACAGGGGGCTCTTACCTACGAGCAGTACTTC.

The J gene is TRBJ1-5, the V gene TRBV30; D unclear. This CDR3 has 16 amino acids. The germline V gene has CDR1 GTSNPN and CDR2 SVGIG (reference sequence). V was trimmed by 0 bases and J by 6 bases, leaving 18 bases between them. The CDR3 DNA follows: TGTGCCTGGAGTGTACGTGCCAGCCACCGGGTTCAGCCCCAGCATTTT. It encodes CAWSVRASHRVQPQHF.

V and J are TRBV6-6 and TRBJ1-6; no clear D gene. Between the trimmed V and J ends, which lost 4 bases and 0 bases, there was a span of 10 bases. The CDR3 runs 16 residues. Germline V CDR1 and CDR2: MNHNY, SVGAGI (reference sequence). CDR3 loop: CASSSDLSSYNSPLHF. CDR3 in DNA: TGTGCCAGCAGTTCCGACTTGAGCTCCTATAATTCACCCCTCCACTTT.

The chain employs TRBV19 and TRBJ1-2; 11 bases are shared with TRBD1. The germline gives CDR1 LNHDA, CDR2 SQIVND (reference sequence). The trim removed 5 bases at V and 8 bases at J, leaving 10 bases unmatched. The CDR3 has 15 residues. The CDR3 bases are TGTGCCAGTAGTCCAAGGGACAGGGGGTTCGGAGGCTACACCTTC. Translation gives CASSPRDRGFGGYTF.

The chain employs TRBV15 and TRBJ1-6, with TRBD1 matching over 8 bases. This CDR3 contains 15 residues. After removal of 7 bases from V and 5 bases from J, the junction contained 7 bases not matched to a gene. Germline CDR1 reads LNHNV; CDR2 reads YYDKDF (reference sequence). Here the CDR3 DNA reads TGTGCCACCACCGAGGACAGGGAGGATAATTCACCCCTCCACTTT. Residues: CATTEDREDNSPLHF.

The genes are TRBV3-1 (or the pseudogene TRBV3-2) and TRBJ1-2, with D maybe TRBD1 (6 bases). The CDR3 consists of 14 residues. V lost 3 bases and J lost 4, with 12 bases in between. CDR1 is LGHDT, CDR2 YNNKEL, per germline (reference sequence). This chain's CDR3 is CASSHRDNAYGYTF. Here the CDR3 DNA reads TGTGCCAGCAGCCACCGGGACAACGCCTATGGCTACACCTTC.

The gene calls are TRBV5-1 and TRBJ2-5; tentative D call: TRBD2 (7 bases). Germline CDR1 and CDR2: SGHRS and YFSETQ. This CDR3 region has 14 residues. V dropped 3 bases and J dropped 5 bases, with 14 bases sitting between them. In DNA form, the CDR3 reads TGCGCCAGCAGCTGGGGGGGGGCAGGGGAGACCCAGTACTTC. Translation: CASSWGGAGETQYF.

This clone was detected only a few times. This chain links TRBV5-8 with TRBJ1-6, with 7 bases identical to TRBD1. V lost 4 bases, J lost 5 bases, and 6 bases stayed unmatched. Germline CDR1 and CDR2: SGHTS and YDEGEE. This CDR3 contains 15 residues. The DNA of the CDR3 is TGTGCCAGCAGCAGGGGGACAGTCAATAATTCACCCCTCCACTTT. This codes for CASSRGTVNNSPLHF. The full variable domain, rest sourced from reference TRBV5-8 and TRBJ1-6, is EAGVTQSPTHLIKTRGQQATLRCSPISGHTSVYWYQQALGLGLQFLLWYDEGEERNRGNFPPRFSGRQFPNYSSELNVNALELEDSALYLCASSRGTVNNSPLHFGNGTRLTVT.

V and J are TRBV28 and TRBJ1-5, with TRBD1 as a possible D gene (6 bases). This CDR3 has 16 amino acids. Per the germline V gene, CDR1 is MDHEN and CDR2 is SYDVKM. The V end was cut by 5 bases, the J end by 3 bases, with 17 bases between. CDR3 in amino acids: CASSQSDRRPNQPQHF. The CDR3 DNA reads as TGTGCCAGCAGTCAATCAGACAGGAGGCCCAATCAGCCCCAGCATTTT.